Listed below are T cell receptor beta chains from one sample, sequenced in a study of metastatic and nonmetastatic thyroid tumors. TCRdb reprocessed the PCR reads using MiXCR. The table has tens of thousands of clones, about 4% seen once. Sequencing used blood. These TCRs come from a female donor with papillary thyroid cancer or a benign thyroid nodule (not recorded which). Some clones in this sample may be carry-over from other donors' samples. Each CDR3 is given with its conserved first and last residue. The D gene is left open where the match is weak. The size of a clone is reported for some rows only, either as once, few or many, or as a class for expanded clones.

J: TRBJ1-6
V: TRBV11-2
size: .
D: TRBD1
DNA: TGTGCCAGCAGCTTGCAGGGGGAAAATTCACCCCTCCACTTT
CDR3: CASSLQGENSPLHF

J: TRBJ2-7
V: TRBV7-9
size: many
D: TRBD2
DNA: TGTGCCAGCAGCCAACCGGGACTAGCGGGAGGGGCCGAGCAGTACTTC
CDR3: CASSQPGLAGGAEQYF

J: TRBJ2-6
V: TRBV20-1
size: many
D: TRBD1
DNA: TGCAGTGCTATGACAGGGGCAGACTCTGGGGCCAACGTCCTGACTTTC
CDR3: CSAMTGADSGANVLTF

J: TRBJ2-5
V: TRBV19
size: many
D: TRBD2
DNA: TGTGCCAGTAGTATTCGCGCGGGAGGGTGGGAGACCCAGTACTTC
CDR3: CASSIRAGGWETQYF

J: TRBJ2-6
V: TRBV3-1
size: .
D: .
DNA: TGTGCCAGCAGTCCCTTGACCTTTTCGGGGGCCAACGTCCTGACTTTC
CDR3: CASSPLTFSGANVLTF

J: TRBJ1-2
V: TRBV4-1
size: many
D: .
DNA: TGCGCCAGCAGCCTTGGAGGGCAGCCTCACTATGGCTACACCTTC
CDR3: CASSLGGQPHYGYTF

J: TRBJ2-2
V: TRBV7-2
size: many
D: TRBD2
DNA: TGTGCCAGCAGCTTTAGAAATAGCGGGAGGACTAAAGGGGAGCTGTTTTTT
CDR3: CASSFRNSGRTKGELFF

J: TRBJ1-2
V: TRBV6-1
size: medium-sized
D: TRBD1
DNA: TGTGCCAGCAGACGGACAGGCTATTATGGCTACACCTTC
CDR3: CASRRTGYYGYTF

J: TRBJ1-1
V: TRBV12-3/TRBV12-4
size: .
D: .
DNA: TGTGCCACCACGGAGGGCGTGAACACTGAAGCTTTCTTT
CDR3: CATTEGVNTEAFF

J: TRBJ2-5
V: TRBV10-3
size: .
D: .
DNA: TGTGCCATCAGTAGGAATCACCAAGTGACGCAGTACTTC
CDR3: CAISRNHQVTQYF

J: TRBJ2-1
V: TRBV24-1
size: .
D: TRBD2
DNA: TGTGCCACCAGTGATTTGGACCGGACTAGCGGGAGGAATGAGCAGTTCTTC
CDR3: CATSDLDRTSGRNEQFF

J: TRBJ1-6
V: TRBV7-2
size: few
D: .
DNA: TGTGCCAGCAGCTTTATTGGGGTGGATTCACCCCTCCACTTT
CDR3: CASSFIGVDSPLHF

J: TRBJ1-6
V: TRBV12-5
size: .
D: .
DNA: TGTGCTAGTGGCCGCGGGACCGAATATAATTCACCCCTCCACTTT
CDR3: CASGRGTEYNSPLHF

J: TRBJ2-5
V: TRBV6-2/TRBV6-3
size: .
D: .
DNA: TGTGCCAGCGGGAGACTGCAAGAGACCCAGTACTTC
CDR3: CASGRLQETQYF

J: TRBJ1-6
V: TRBV20-1
size: few
D: .
DNA: TGCAGTGCCCCGCCGGCGGGGGGAGGAAATTCACCCCTCCACTTT
CDR3: CSAPPAGGGNSPLHF

J: TRBJ2-1
V: TRBV5-4
size: few
D: .
DNA: TGTGCCAGCAGCTTAGACCTGGGGCGTGAGCAGTTCTTC
CDR3: CASSLDLGREQFF

J: TRBJ2-1
V: TRBV11-3
size: many
D: TRBD2
DNA: TGTGCCAGCAGCTTAGCCTTCAGGGGGCGGGTGAGCGGGAGGGCCGTCAATGAGCAGTTCTTC
CDR3: CASSLAFRGRVSGRAVNEQFF

J: TRBJ1-1
V: TRBV12-5
size: medium-sized
D: .
DNA: TGTGCTAGTGGTTTGTCTCTTACAGGAGCTTTCTTT
CDR3: CASGLSLTGAFF

J: TRBJ2-7
V: TRBV20-1
size: .
D: TRBD2
DNA: TGCAGTGCTCTATTTGTAGCGGGCCCTGGGGAGCAGTACTTC
CDR3: CSALFVAGPGEQYF

J: TRBJ1-4
V: TRBV15
size: many
D: .
DNA: TGTGCCACCACCCTTTTGAGGGGAACTAATGAAAAACTGTTTTTT
CDR3: CATTLLRGTNEKLFF

J: TRBJ1-1
V: TRBV15
size: .
D: .
DNA: TGTGCCACCAGCAGAGGAGGGCTGAACACTGAAGCTTTCTTT
CDR3: CATSRGGLNTEAFF

J: TRBJ2-1
V: TRBV12-3/TRBV12-4
size: .
D: .
DNA: TGTGCCAGCAGTTTAGAGTCGAGTGGGGCCTACAATGAGCAGTTCTTC
CDR3: CASSLESSGAYNEQFF

J: TRBJ2-2
V: TRBV6-2/TRBV6-3
size: .
D: .
DNA: TGTGCCAGCAGGGCGGGTGAGGCCGGGGAGCTGTTTTTT
CDR3: CASRAGEAGELFF

J: TRBJ2-7
V: TRBV15
size: medium-sized
D: .
DNA: TGTGCCACCAGCAGAGGAGGGAGCTCCTACGAGCAGTACTTC
CDR3: CATSRGGSSYEQYF

J: TRBJ2-4
V: TRBV29-1
size: .
D: .
DNA: TGCAGCGTGCGAGTGCGGCCAGAAAACATTCAGTACTTC
CDR3: CSVRVRPENIQYF

J: TRBJ2-1
V: TRBV20-1
size: .
D: TRBD2
DNA: TGCAGTGTTCTCGGGCTAGCGGGAGTGGGTGAGCAGTTCTTC
CDR3: CSVLGLAGVGEQFF

J: TRBJ1-1
V: TRBV30
size: .
D: .
DNA: TGTGCCTGGAGTGTATCTGGGCCGAACACTGAAGCTTTCTTT
CDR3: CAWSVSGPNTEAFF

J: TRBJ2-3
V: TRBV27
size: many
D: .
DNA: TGTGCCAGCAGCCCGGTGTTAGGGGCCTGGACAGATACGCAGTATTTT
CDR3: CASSPVLGAWTDTQYF

J: TRBJ2-7
V: TRBV27
size: medium-sized
D: TRBD1
DNA: TGTGCCAGCAGTTTATATAGTTCCGGGACAGGGTCGTACGAGCAGTACTTC
CDR3: CASSLYSSGTGSYEQYF

J: TRBJ2-2
V: TRBV4-1
size: .
D: .
DNA: TGCGCCAGCAGCTTACAGGGGGCGGGAGGGGCCGGGGAGCTGTTTTTT
CDR3: CASSLQGAGGAGELFF

J: TRBJ1-1
V: TRBV19
size: many
D: .
DNA: TGTGCCAGTAGTGTAGGACTGGGGTACACTGAAGCTTTCTTT
CDR3: CASSVGLGYTEAFF

J: TRBJ2-1
V: TRBV6-1
size: .
D: .
DNA: TGTGCCAGAAGCGGCGCTCCCGGCGGTGAGCAGCTCTTC
CDR3: CARSGAPGGEQLF

J: TRBJ2-1
V: TRBV9
size: many
D: TRBD2
DNA: TGTGCCAGCAGCGTAAGGAGCGGGAGGGTAGGCTACAATGAGCAGTTCTTC
CDR3: CASSVRSGRVGYNEQFF

J: TRBJ2-3
V: TRBV27
size: .
D: TRBD1
DNA: TGTGCCAGCAGTCGTCGGGACAGGGGAACAGATACGCAGTATTTT
CDR3: CASSRRDRGTDTQYF

J: TRBJ2-1
V: TRBV12-3/TRBV12-4
size: medium-sized
D: .
DNA: TGTGCCAGCAGTTCCAACAGAAATGAGCAGTTCTTC
CDR3: CASSSNRNEQFF

J: TRBJ1-4
V: TRBV20-1
size: few
D: .
DNA: TGCAGTGCTAGAGGGGGGGATGAAAAACTGTTTTTT
CDR3: CSARGGDEKLFF

J: TRBJ2-5
V: TRBV12-3/TRBV12-4
size: few
D: .
DNA: TGTGCCAGCATTCATTGGGACTTTTCCGAGACCCAGTACTTC
CDR3: CASIHWDFSETQYF

J: TRBJ2-3
V: TRBV28
size: .
D: TRBD2
DNA: TGTGCCAGCAGTTTAGCGGGAGTGGGTACAGATACGCAGTATTTT
CDR3: CASSLAGVGTDTQYF

J: TRBJ2-7
V: TRBV20-1
size: many
D: TRBD1
DNA: TGCAGTGCCCAACCGGGACAGGGGAGCGACGAGCAGTACTTC
CDR3: CSAQPGQGSDEQYF

J: TRBJ2-1
V: TRBV28
size: medium-sized
D: .
DNA: TGTGCCAGCAGTGACCTTAGCTACAATGAGCAGTTCTTC
CDR3: CASSDLSYNEQFF

J: TRBJ1-2
V: TRBV2
size: .
D: .
DNA: TGTGCCAGCATCACGATGGCGGGCTCTGGCTACACCTTC
CDR3: CASITMAGSGYTF

J: TRBJ2-3
V: TRBV7-3
size: many
D: TRBD2
DNA: TGTGCCAGCAGCTTCGGGACTACCTCAGATACGCAGTATTTT
CDR3: CASSFGTTSDTQYF

J: TRBJ1-1
V: TRBV27
size: .
D: .
DNA: TGTGCCAGCAGTAGGGGGACCAAAACTGAAGCTTTCTTC
CDR3: CASSRGTKTEAFF

J: TRBJ1-2
V: TRBV7-2
size: many
D: TRBD1
DNA: TGTGCCAGCAGCCCACGGACAGGTGACTATGGCTACACCTTC
CDR3: CASSPRTGDYGYTF

J: TRBJ2-1
V: TRBV6-2/TRBV6-3
size: .
D: TRBD1
DNA: TGTGCCAGCAGTAAGTTGGGCAGGGGGCTAAATGAGCAGTTCTTC
CDR3: CASSKLGRGLNEQFF

J: TRBJ2-7
V: TRBV6-2/TRBV6-3
size: .
D: .
DNA: TGTGCCAGCAGTCCCAACGCCTACGAGCAGTACTTC
CDR3: CASSPNAYEQYF

J: TRBJ1-1
V: TRBV7-9
size: few
D: .
DNA: TGTGCCAGCAGCTTTGTGGAGGACACTGAAGCTTTCTTT
CDR3: CASSFVEDTEAFF

J: TRBJ2-1
V: TRBV20-1
size: few
D: TRBD2
DNA: TGCAGTGCTAGCCCCCCAGCGGGAGTCTCCTACAATGAGCAGTTCTTC
CDR3: CSASPPAGVSYNEQFF